One sample yielded the 27 T cell receptor beta chains listed below, sequenced in a study of cytomegalovirus exposure and HLA in healthy donors. This table comes from immunoSEQ multiplex PCR, and its TCRdb copy is limited to in-frame clones, with some not included. The table shows 120,000 to 150,000 clones, with about nine tenths occurring only once. Sequences were obtained from PBMCs. These receptors were obtained from a young man in good health and CMV-seropositive.

This clone was seen more than once but under ten times. V usage is TRBV7-6 and J usage is TRBJ2-7, with D perhaps TRBD1 (7 bases). Germline V gene lookup returns CDR1 SGHVS and CDR2 FNYEAQ. This CDR3 has 15 amino acids. Trimming took off 5 bases at V and 7 bases at J, with 21 bases between the two ends. CDR3 sequence (DNA): TGTGCCAGCAGCCAGGGACCAGGGGGGTCCAGAGAGCAGTACTTC. This translates into CASSQGPGGSREQYF.

The rearrangement joins TRBV28 to TRBJ1-5; D gene unclear. CDR1 MDHEN and CDR2 SYDVKM come from the germline V gene. The CDR3 totals 14 residues. Trimming took 3 bases from V and 1 from J, leaving 7 bases between them. The CDR3 sequence: CASSLRRSNQPQHF. Written as DNA, the CDR3 is TGTGCCAGCAGTTTGAGAAGAAGCAATCAGCCCCAGCATTTT.

The table lists this clone with a count of one. J is TRBJ2-1 and V is TRBV19; no definite D call. The CDR3 consists of 13 residues. The V end lost 10 bases, the J end lost 5 bases, and 15 bases lay between the germline ends. The germline gives CDR1 LNHDA, CDR2 SQIVND (reference sequence). In DNA form, the CDR3 reads TGTGCCACCAGCGCCTCTTTGAACAATGAGCAGTTCTTC. Protein product: CATSASLNNEQFF.

The chain recombines TRBV9 with TRBJ2-1; TRBD1 agrees at 9 bases. Germline CDR1 and CDR2: SGDLS and YYNGEE. V gave up 4 bases and J gave up 2 bases; unmatched junction bases: 4. The CDR3 is 15 residues long. The DNA for the CDR3 is TGTGCCAGCAGCCTTTGGACAGGGGCCTACAATGAGCAGTTCTTC. As protein: CASSLWTGAYNEQFF.

The rearrangement links TRBV15 to TRBJ2-6; D might be TRBD1 (5 bases). V lost 0 bases and J 2 bases, leaving 8 bases between the germline ends. CDR3 length: 16 amino acids. CDR1 is LNHNV and CDR2 is YYDKDF in the germline V gene (reference sequence). The CDR3 loop reads CATSRDWGPGANVLTF. Written as DNA, the CDR3 is TGTGCCACCAGCAGAGATTGGGGCCCTGGGGCCAACGTCCTGACTTTC.

This chain links TRBV7-9 with TRBJ2-1; D ambiguous. CDR3 length: 12 amino acids. The V end lost 5 bases, the J end lost 7 bases, and 9 bases lay between the germline ends. Germline assignment: CDR1 SEHNR and CDR2 FQNEAQ (reference sequence). Written as DNA, the CDR3 is TGTGCCAGCAGCAGCGTGTCGAATGAGCAGTTCTTC. Protein sequence: CASSSVSNEQFF.

V gene TRBV28 combines with J gene TRBJ2-7; D possibly corresponds to TRBD2 (6 bases). Trimming left V 7 bases short and J 2 bases short, with 18 bases between. In germline, CDR1 is MDHEN, CDR2 SYDVKM. This CDR3 is built from 15 residues. CDR3 sequence (DNA): TGTGCCAGCACCATTGGCGGGACGGGCGCCTACGAGCAGTACTTC. It encodes CASTIGGTGAYEQYF.

The CDR3 here is CASSPDGGNYEQYF. DNA of the CDR3: TGTGCCAGCAGTCCGGATGGCGGTAACTACGAGCAGTACTTC. The gene calls are TRBV5-8 and TRBJ2-7; D remains unclear. Per the germline V gene, CDR1 is SGHTS and CDR2 is YDEGEE. V was trimmed by 5 bases and J by 3 bases, leaving 15 bases between them. The CDR3 runs 14 residues. Variable domain in full (rest from reference TRBV5-8 and TRBJ2-7): EAGVTQSPTHLIKTRGQQATLRCSPISGHTSVYWYQQALGLGLQFLLWYDEGEERNRGNFPPRFSGRQFPNYSSELNVNALELEDSALYLCASSPDGGNYEQYFGPGTRLTVT.

A word on this clone: Germline and junction disagree at one end, which may indicate a read error. The chain joins TRBV10-3 to TRBJ1-6; D is uncertain. Germline V gene data show CDR1 as ENHRY and CDR2 as SYGVKD. The CDR3 has 14 residues. CDR3 loop: CAISEGSFNSPLHF. The CDR3 DNA follows: TGTGCCATCAGTGAGGGCTCCTTTAATTCACCCCTCCACTTT.

In DNA, the CDR3 is TGTGCCAGCTCCAGGTGGAACACCATATATTTT. Amino acid sequence: CASSRWNTIYF. The J gene is TRBJ1-3, the V gene TRBV25-1; no definite D call. Germline V gives CDR1 MGHDK, CDR2 SYGVNS. The CDR3 consists of 11 residues. The V end was cut by 8 bases, the J end by 7 bases, with 9 bases between.

This chain's CDR3 is CASSLDRGYRETQYF. CDR3 bases: TGCGCCAGCAGCTTGGACAGGGGCTATCGGGAGACCCAGTACTTC. The rearrangement joins TRBV5-1 to TRBJ2-5, with 7 bases lining up with TRBD1. CDR1 and CDR2 from the germline V gene are SGHRS and YFSETQ. The CDR3 is 15 residues long. Trimming took 0 bases from V and 5 from J; bases not matched to a gene: 7. The complete variable domain, with remaining parts taken from reference TRBV5-1 and TRBJ2-5, reads KAGVTQTPRYLIKTRGQQVTLSCSPISGHRSVSWYQQTPGQGLQFLFEYFSETQRNKGNFPGRFSGRQFSNSRSEMNVSTLELGDSALYLCASSLDRGYRETQYFGPGTRLLVL.

The J gene is TRBJ2-5, the V gene TRBV7-7; D perhaps matches TRBD1 (6 bases). The CDR3 length is 14 residues. Germline values: CDR1 SSHAT, CDR2 FNYEAQ (reference sequence). V shed 6 bases and J shed 5 bases, with 16 bases lying between them. The CDR3 DNA is TGTGCCAGCAGTTATACAGGGACGGGGGAGACCCAGTACTTC. Amino acid sequence: CASSYTGTGETQYF.

The chain employs TRBV6-5 and TRBJ2-7, with D tentatively TRBD2 (6 bases). Germline V gene data show CDR1 as MNHEY and CDR2 as SVGAGI. The CDR3 extends over 15 amino acids. Trimming took off 0 bases at V and 0 bases at J, with 9 bases between the two ends. The CDR3 loop is CASSYSGGSSYEQYF. CDR3 coding DNA: TGTGCCAGCAGTTACTCGGGAGGATCCTCCTACGAGCAGTACTTC.

The rearrangement links TRBV7-9 to TRBJ1-1, with D unclear. This CDR3 contains 15 residues. Germline V gives CDR1 SEHNR, CDR2 FQNEAQ (reference sequence). V was pared by 6 bases and J by 0 bases, with 14 bases between. CDR3 DNA sequence: TGTGCCAGCAGTTCCCTTTCCGTTTTGAACACTGAAGCTTTCTTT. Residues: CASSSLSVLNTEAFF. The full variable domain, completed using reference TRBV7-9 and TRBJ1-1, is DTGVSQNPRHKITKRGQNVTFRCDPISEHNRLYWYRQTLGQGPEFLTYFQNEAQLEKSRLLSDRFSAERPKGSFSTLEIQRTEQGDSAMYLCASSSLSVLNTEAFFGQGTRLTVV.

The V call is TRBV4-1, the J call TRBJ1-4; D ambiguous. Looked up from germline, CDR1 is MGHRA and CDR2 is YSYEKL. CDR3 length: 14 residues. V was cut by 2 bases and J by 0 bases, with 4 bases left in between. The CDR3 coding sequence is TGCGCCAGCAGCCAACCGTCAACTAATGAAAAACTGTTTTTT. Translating gives CASSQPSTNEKLFF.

This CDR3 is CASSTGQGEKTQYF. CDR3 DNA sequence: TGTGCCAGTAGTACGGGACAGGGAGAAAAGACCCAGTACTTC. The chain couples TRBV19 to TRBJ2-5; TRBD1 matches at 9 bases. Germline V gives CDR1 LNHDA, CDR2 SQIVND (reference sequence). The CDR3 is 14 amino acids. The V and J ends lost 4 bases and 6 bases, in that order; junction bases with no gene match: 6.

CDR3 DNA: TGTGCCAGCAGTGCCTCTCCTTCAGGCGGCTACACCTTC. Its protein product is CASSASPSGGYTF. The chain is built from TRBV6-4 and TRBJ1-2; D not resolved. CDR3 length: 13 residues. V was trimmed by 4 bases and J by 8 bases, leaving 14 bases between them. In germline, CDR1 is MRHNA, CDR2 SNTAGT.

A single count supports this clone. The genes are TRBV7-3 and TRBJ2-7; D call uncertain. This CDR3 is 13 amino acids long. V lost 2 bases and J 6 bases, leaving 11 bases between the germline ends. The germline CDR1 and CDR2 sequences are SGHTA and FQGTGA. DNA of the CDR3: TGTGCCAGCAGCTTAGCGCACCTCTCCGAGCAGTACTTC. Translating gives CASSLAHLSEQYF.

The CDR3 DNA sequence: TGTGCCAGCCTCCCCGGAGCGGGAGGTTACAATGAGCAGTTCTTC. It is translated as CASLPGAGGYNEQFF. The rearrangement uses TRBV19 and TRBJ2-1; 9 nucleotides align to TRBD2. This CDR3 has 15 residues. From germline, CDR1 is LNHDA and CDR2 SQIVND (reference sequence). Germline trimming cut 9 bases from V and 4 bases from J; bases unmatched to any gene: 10.

The J gene is TRBJ1-2, the V gene TRBV29-1, with D possibly being TRBD1 (6 bases). This CDR3 contains 14 residues. Germline CDR1 is SQVTM and CDR2 is ANQGSEA. The V end was cut by 0 bases, the J end by 8 bases, with 16 bases between. The CDR3 sequence: CSVEEGGGGLGYTF. The CDR3 nucleotides are TGCAGCGTTGAAGAAGGAGGCGGGGGCTTGGGCTACACCTTC.

V is TRBV9 and J is TRBJ1-4; D perhaps matches TRBD1 (6 bases). Trimming took off 0 bases at V and 6 bases at J, with 12 bases between the two ends. CDR1 SGDLS and CDR2 YYNGEE come from the germline V gene. This CDR3 comprises 15 residues. CDR3 sequence (DNA): TGTGCCAGCAGCGTAGCAGGGACATTGGATGAAAAACTGTTTTTT. Encoded protein: CASSVAGTLDEKLFF. The full variable domain, with the rest looked up from reference TRBV9 and TRBJ1-4, is DSGVTQTPKHLITATGQRVTLRCSPRSGDLSVYWYQQSLDQGLQFLIQYYNGEERAKGNILERFSAQQFPDLHSELNLSSLELGDSALYFCASSVAGTLDEKLFFGSGTQLSVL.

The gene calls are TRBV4-1 and TRBJ1-4, with D hard to call. Germline V gene data show CDR1 as MGHRA and CDR2 as YSYEKL. V lost 4 bases, J lost 0 bases, and 9 bases lay in between. The CDR3 consists of 15 residues. The CDR3 DNA follows: TGCGCCAGCAGCCCCGAGGAGACAACTAATGAAAAACTGTTTTTT. It codes for CASSPEETTNEKLFF.

This clone was picked up a small number of times. The chain is built from TRBV2 and TRBJ1-4, with D unclear. Germline V lookup: CDR1 SNHLY, CDR2 FYNNEI. The length of the CDR3 is 14 residues. The ends were cut back, 2 bases at V and 11 bases at J, with 15 bases in the middle. CDR3 region: CASSEPVRAGKLFF. The CDR3 DNA follows: TGTGCCAGCAGTGAACCAGTGCGTGCGGGGAAACTGTTTTTT.

The chain recombines TRBV6-6 with TRBJ2-5; 7 bases match TRBD1. The CDR3 extends over 16 amino acids. Germline V gene lookup returns CDR1 MNHNY and CDR2 SVGAGI (reference sequence). The junction had 15 bases not matched to a gene; V was cut back by 6 bases and J by 5 bases. CDR3 amino acids: CASSLRLSTGEETQYF. CDR3 nucleotides: TGTGCCAGCAGCCTCAGATTATCAACAGGGGAGGAGACCCAGTACTTC.

This rearrangement joins TRBV5-1 to TRBJ2-1; 7 nucleotides align to TRBD2. V trimming: 3 bases; J trimming: 3 bases; junction bases outside the gene matches: 3. The CDR3 has 14 residues. Per the germline V gene, CDR1 is SGHRS and CDR2 is YFSETQ. The CDR3, as DNA: TGCGCCAGCAGCTCGGCTAGCGGCTACAATGAGCAGTTCTTC. Its protein product is CASSSASGYNEQFF.

The chain uses TRBV27 and TRBJ2-3; a possible D gene is TRBD1 (5 bases). V lost 8 bases and J lost 1, with 13 bases in between. Germline-derived CDR1 and CDR2 are MNHEY and SMNVEV (reference sequence). The CDR3 extends over 14 amino acids. CDR3 DNA: TGTGCCAGCTCGCGGTTAGGGGGCACAGATACGCAGTATTTT. Translating it yields CASSRLGGTDTQYF.

V gene TRBV6-5 combines with J gene TRBJ2-7, with 9 bases fitting TRBD1. V trimming: 6 bases; J trimming: 4 bases; junction bases outside the gene matches: 7. CDR3 length: 14 residues. Germline assignment: CDR1 MNHEY and CDR2 SVGAGI. The CDR3 spells CASRKGQGRYEQYF. The CDR3 nucleotides read TGTGCCAGCAGAAAGGGACAGGGAAGGTACGAGCAGTACTTC.